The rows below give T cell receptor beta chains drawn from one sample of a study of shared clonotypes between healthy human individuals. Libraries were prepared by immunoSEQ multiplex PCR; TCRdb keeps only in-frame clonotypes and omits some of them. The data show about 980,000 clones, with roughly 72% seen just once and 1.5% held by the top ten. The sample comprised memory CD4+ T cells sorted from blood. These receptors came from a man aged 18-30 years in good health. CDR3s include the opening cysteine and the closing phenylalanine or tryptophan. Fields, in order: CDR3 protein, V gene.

CDR3 protein: CASSLSLAGINEQFF; V gene: TRBV5-1
CDR3 protein: CASRGLAGGNEQFF; V gene: TRBV2
CDR3 protein: CASSRLRNTGELFF; V gene: TRBV7-3
CDR3 protein: CASTHQSSYNEQFF; V gene: TRBV5-1
CDR3 protein: CSVDDSAYEQYF; V gene: TRBV29-1
CDR3 protein: CAWKAPGLGGHNEQFF; V gene: TRBV30
CDR3 protein: CASSLMQGRVEQYF; V gene: TRBV5-1
CDR3 protein: CAISGSTGETQYF; V gene: TRBV10-3
CDR3 protein: CASSLIGGTEAFF; V gene: TRBV5-4
CDR3 protein: CASSRGLKETQYF; V gene: TRBV13
CDR3 protein: CASSPRSASVETQYF; V gene: TRBV7-2
CDR3 protein: CASNGDRGFQETQYF; V gene: TRBV2
CDR3 protein: CASSPASRGDTDTQYF; V gene: TRBV28
CDR3 protein: CASWGQGVGYGYTF; V gene: TRBV28
CDR3 protein: CASSFSLSGLDNEQFF; V gene: TRBV27
CDR3 protein: CASQPRGQPQHF; V gene: TRBV6-1
CDR3 protein: CASRPRGAATMNTEAFF; V gene: TRBV7-2
CDR3 protein: CASSPDRGEQFF; V gene: TRBV2
CDR3 protein: CARGTGFNSPLHF; V gene: TRBV30
CDR3 protein: CASSEMSVGTDTQYF; V gene: TRBV6-1
CDR3 protein: CASTTSGYTQYF; V gene: TRBV2
CDR3 protein: CASSLSLGQPTYGYTF; V gene: TRBV5-1
CDR3 protein: CASSSSASGANVLTF; V gene: TRBV19
CDR3 protein: CASSLSYSSDTQYF; V gene: TRBV11-1
CDR3 protein: CASSPQQGMNTEAFF; V gene: TRBV6-5
CDR3 protein: CASSRQGREKLFF; V gene: TRBV11-1
CDR3 protein: CSVQIAASTDTQYF; V gene: TRBV29-1
CDR3 protein: CASSLGGLDTQYF; V gene: TRBV7-9
CDR3 protein: CASSVGASSYNEQFF; V gene: TRBV6-1
CDR3 protein: CAWRPDNGGNEQYF; V gene: TRBV30
CDR3 protein: CASIRTGISSYEQYF; V gene: TRBV28
CDR3 protein: CASSLGTTGIQHF; V gene: TRBV7-9